A single sample gave rise to the 27 T cell receptor beta chains below, sequenced in a study of cytomegalovirus exposure and HLA in healthy donors. PCR involved 60 Vbeta and 13 Jbeta primers. The repertoire was sequenced with immunoSEQ multiplex PCR; TCRdb's copy has only in-frame clones and lacks some. The sample holds 95,000 to 110,000 clones, 73% seen once. The sequenced sample was PBMCs. Every receptor here comes from a man between 25 and 39 years old in good health and CMV-seronegative.

The chain joins TRBV28 to TRBJ2-7; D gene ambiguous. CDR3 length equals 15 residues. Per the germline V gene, CDR1 is MDHEN and CDR2 is SYDVKM. Trimming took off 3 bases at V and 1 base at J, with 13 bases between the two ends. CDR3 sequence reads: CASSLFTSRSYEQYF. CDR3 in DNA: TGTGCCAGCAGTTTGTTTACTTCTCGATCCTACGAGCAGTACTTC. The entire variable domain, with the rest obtained from reference TRBV28 and TRBJ2-7, is as follows: DVKVTQSSRYLVKRTGEKVFLECVQDMDHENMFWYRQDPGLGLRLIYFSYDVKMKEKGDIPEGYSVSREKKERFSLILESASTNQTSMYLCASSLFTSRSYEQYFGPGTRLTVT.

Comments on this clone: This CDR3 is also generated by other DNA sequences in the sample. V is TRBV10-1 and J is TRBJ2-7; a possible D gene is TRBD1 (6 bases). V gave up 6 bases and J gave up 1 base, with 22 bases separating them. The length of the CDR3 is 17 residues. Germline CDR1 is WNHNN and CDR2 is SYGVQD (reference sequence). The CDR3 DNA sequence: TGCGCCAGCAGCCCGGGACAAGGGGCATCGGGATCCTACGAGCAGTACTTC. Protein sequence: CASSPGQGASGSYEQYF.

This rearrangement joins TRBV5-4 to TRBJ2-2; the D gene is possibly TRBD1 (6 bases). The CDR3 extends over 13 amino acids. Germline V CDR1 and CDR2: SGHNT, YYREEE (reference sequence). V gave up 4 bases and J gave up 4 bases, with 8 bases separating them. The CDR3 bases are TGTGCCAGCAGCGAGGACAGCACCGGGGAGCTGTTTTTT. This encodes CASSEDSTGELFF.

As regards this clone: The junction departs from germline at one end; a sequencing error may be responsible. This rearrangement joins TRBV9 to TRBJ2-1; D is possibly TRBD2 (6 bases). The CDR3 has 13 residues. Germline CDR1 reads SGDLS; CDR2 reads YYNGEE. CDR3 sequence (DNA): TGTGCCAGCATGGGAGGTTCCATGGGTGAGCAGCTCTTC. Amino acids: CASMGGSMGEQLF.

The chain couples TRBV14 to TRBJ2-7; the match to TRBD2 covers 8 bases. The V gene's germline CDR1 is SGHDN and CDR2 FVKESK. The J segment lost 4 bases and the V segment lost 1 base, leaving 6 bases of the junction unmatched. The CDR3 contains 15 residues. This CDR3 is CASSQVPGLVYEQYF. The CDR3 DNA follows: TGTGCCAGCAGCCAAGTGCCGGGACTAGTTTACGAGCAGTACTTC.

This chain uses TRBV5-4 with TRBJ2-3; the D is unclear. This CDR3 has 14 amino acids. The germline gives CDR1 SGHNT, CDR2 YYREEE (reference sequence). Between the trimmed V and J ends, which lost 4 bases and 0 bases, there was a span of 9 bases. CDR3 loop: CASSPRTSTDTQYF. The CDR3 DNA follows: TGTGCCAGCAGCCCCCGCACTAGCACAGATACGCAGTATTTT.

The chain employs TRBV5-5 and TRBJ2-3, with TRBD2 identical over 7 bases. The CDR3 runs to 15 residues. CDR1 and CDR2 (germline): SGHKS, YYEKEE (reference sequence). J was trimmed by 2 bases and V by 5 bases; bases with no gene match: 8. For the CDR3, the DNA is TGTGCCAGCAGGTACGGACTAGACTCCACAGATACGCAGTATTTT. Translation gives CASRYGLDSTDTQYF.

The CDR3 loop is CASSYGQGTYLGYGYTF. For the CDR3, the DNA is TGTGCCAGCAGCTATGGACAGGGGACTTATCTGGGCTATGGCTACACCTTC. The V and J genes are TRBV9 and TRBJ1-2, with TRBD1 identical over 9 bases. Unmatched junction bases numbered 14, after V lost 4 bases and J lost 4 bases. The CDR3 length is 17 residues. Germline V gene sequence: CDR1 SGDLS, CDR2 YYNGEE.

This clone was detected a few times. The V and J genes are TRBV5-1 and TRBJ1-4, with D possibly being TRBD1 (5 bases). Trimming shortened V by 4 bases and J by 0 bases, and 22 bases separated the two germline ends. This CDR3 comprises 19 residues. CDR1 SGHRS and CDR2 YFSETQ come from the germline V gene. CDR3 amino acids: CASSPEVGGTEATNEKLFF. CDR3 bases: TGCGCCAGCAGCCCCGAGGTCGGGGGAACGGAAGCAACTAATGAAAAACTGTTTTTT.

The chain joins TRBV21-1 to TRBJ1-5. TRBV21-1 is annotated as a pseudogene. There are 16 residues in the CDR3. This CDR3 reads CASSRVRMGEGQPQHF. The CDR3, as DNA: TGTGCCAGCAGCAGGGTCCGGATGGGGGAGGGTCAGCCCCAGCATTTT.

The chain combines TRBV7-9 with TRBJ2-1; TRBD2 matches 9 bases. CDR1 is SEHNR, CDR2 FQNEAQ, per germline (reference sequence). This CDR3 comprises 17 residues. Trimming took 5 bases from V and 8 from J; bases not matched to a gene: 16. Here the CDR3 reads CASSNRRGGRAFDEQFF. CDR3 nucleotide sequence: TGTGCCAGCAGCAACCGGCGGGGCGGGAGGGCGTTTGATGAGCAGTTCTTC.

The table lists this clone with a count of one. V is TRBV19 and J is TRBJ2-1; 8 nucleotides match TRBD2. This CDR3 has 14 amino acids. Germline V lookup: CDR1 LNHDA, CDR2 SQIVND (reference sequence). After removal of 5 bases from V and 8 bases from J, the junction contained 8 bases not matched to a gene. The CDR3 nucleotides are TGTGCCAGTAGTCCGGGGCTAGCGGGCGATGAGCAGTTCTTC. Protein sequence: CASSPGLAGDEQFF.

This clone was recorded a few times. The chain uses TRBV10-3 and TRBJ1-4; D not certain. Looked up from germline, CDR1 is ENHRY and CDR2 is SYGVKD. Trimming shortened V by 3 bases and J by 5 bases, and 13 bases separated the two germline ends. This CDR3 has 15 residues. The CDR3 DNA reads TGTGCCATCAGTGAATCTGGGAGATCCAATGAAAAACTGTTTTTT. This sequence encodes CAISESGRSNEKLFF.

The chain recombines TRBV28 with TRBJ2-2; 7 positions match TRBD1. This CDR3 comprises 18 residues. V lost 3 bases and J lost 6; bases outside the gene matches: 16. Germline assignment: CDR1 MDHEN and CDR2 SYDVKM. The CDR3 DNA is TGTGCCAGCAGTTTTTTGCCGACAGGGTTTTATCAGTCCGGGGAGCTGTTTTTT. This gives the protein CASSFLPTGFYQSGELFF.

The V call is TRBV11-2, the J call TRBJ2-3; the D gene is possibly TRBD1 (5 bases). CDR1 SGHAT and CDR2 FQNNGV come from the germline V gene. The V end lost 5 bases, the J end lost 6 bases, and 9 bases lay between the germline ends. This CDR3 has 12 residues. Here the CDR3 DNA reads TGTGCCAGCAGCCGTTCAGGGGATACGCAGTATTTT. It translates to CASSRSGDTQYF.

This chain links TRBV30 with TRBJ1-3; possible D gene TRBD1, 6 bases. The CDR3 consists of 14 residues. Germline lookup yields CDR1 GTSNPN and CDR2 SVGIG (reference sequence). V was shortened by 4 bases and J by 2 bases, with 12 bases between the two germline ends. Here the CDR3 reads CAWTEGDAGNTIYF. The DNA for the CDR3 is TGTGCCTGGACAGAGGGGGACGCTGGAAACACCATATATTTT.

The CDR3 DNA sequence: TGTGCCTGGAGGGGGAGGTTGGGAAACATTCAGTACTTC. It yields the protein CAWRGRLGNIQYF. This sequence joins TRBV30 and TRBJ2-4; TRBD2 might be the D (6 bases). There are 13 residues in the CDR3. V lost 3 bases and J 6 bases, leaving 12 bases between the germline ends. From germline, CDR1 is GTSNPN and CDR2 SVGIG (reference sequence).

CDR3 sequence reads: CASSQVTGSGFGEQFF. The CDR3 DNA sequence: TGTGCCAGCAGCCAAGTCACGGGGAGTGGGTTCGGTGAGCAGTTCTTC. The genes are TRBV4-2 and TRBJ2-1, with TRBD2 as a possible D gene (5 bases). The germline CDR1 and CDR2 sequences are LGHNA and YNFKEQ. The CDR3 runs 16 residues. With 1 base removed from V and 9 bases from J, the gap between germline ends came to 19 bases.

Remarks on this clone: Other DNA sequences in the same sample also yield this CDR3. The chain joins TRBV27 to TRBJ1-5; unclear D gene. CDR1 and CDR2 (germline): MNHEY, SMNVEV (reference sequence). The ends were cut back, 2 bases at V and 5 bases at J, with 10 bases in the middle. The CDR3 length is 14 residues. The CDR3: CASSLAGFDQPQHF. The DNA of the CDR3 is TGTGCCAGCAGTTTAGCGGGGTTCGATCAGCCCCAGCATTTT.

The chain combines TRBV5-4 with TRBJ2-1; maybe TRBD1 (6 bases). V was trimmed by 5 bases and J by 7 bases, leaving 16 bases between them. CDR1 SGHNT and CDR2 YYREEE come from the germline V gene (reference sequence). CDR3 size: 14 residues. The CDR3 here is CASSLGGDTNEQFF. CDR3 coding DNA: TGTGCCAGCAGTCTAGGGGGTGACACGAATGAGCAGTTCTTC.

CDR3 sequence (DNA): TGTGCCAGCAGGTCCGGGACAGAGTTCTATGGCTACACCTTC. Amino acids: CASRSGTEFYGYTF. The J gene is TRBJ1-2, the V gene TRBV28; 7 bases are a match to TRBD1. The CDR3 length is 14 residues. The V segment lost 6 bases and the J segment 4 bases; nucleotides outside the gene matches: 8. The germline CDR1 and CDR2 sequences are MDHEN and SYDVKM.

This chain uses TRBV30 with TRBJ1-5; D unresolved. Germline V gene lookup returns CDR1 GTSNPN and CDR2 SVGIG (reference sequence). The CDR3 sequence is 14 residues long. Trimming removed 0 bases from V and 2 bases from J, with 8 bases in between. CDR3 sequence reads: CAWSVGMGNQPQHF. CDR3 coding DNA: TGTGCCTGGAGTGTCGGGATGGGCAATCAGCCCCAGCATTTT. Using reference TRBV30 and TRBJ1-5 for the parts outside the CDR3, the full variable domain is SQTIHQWPATLVQPVGSPLSLECTVEGTSNPNLYWYRQAAGRGLQLLFYSVGIGQISSEVPQNLSASRPQDRQFILSSKKLLLSDSGFYLCAWSVGMGNQPQHFGDGTRLSIL.

V gene TRBV7-2 combines with J gene TRBJ1-5, with D possibly being TRBD1 (5 bases). Germline V lookup: CDR1 SGHTA, CDR2 FQGNSA. The CDR3 extends over 13 amino acids. Trimming cost V 3 bases and J 10 bases, with 13 bases left between them. CDR3 nucleotide sequence: TGTGCCAGCAGCTTCATCAGGGCCAGTCCCCAGCATTTT. It encodes CASSFIRASPQHF.

This clone was seen only a few times. The chain has TRBV29-1 and TRBJ2-5; 9 bases fit TRBD2. The CDR3 totals 15 residues. V was clipped by 1 base and J by 2 bases; unmatched bases: 5. Per germline, CDR1 SQVTM and CDR2 ANQGSEA. The CDR3 DNA follows: TGCAGCGTTGAAGCGGCTAGCGGGGAACAAGAGACCCAGTACTTC. It encodes CSVEAASGEQETQYF.

This sequence joins TRBV5-1 and TRBJ1-1, with D maybe TRBD1 (5 bases). Trimming took off 0 bases at V and 3 bases at J, with 9 bases between the two ends. This CDR3 has 14 residues. Germline V gives CDR1 SGHRS, CDR2 YFSETQ. The chain's CDR3 is CASSLAGGDTEAFF. CDR3 sequence (DNA): TGCGCCAGCAGCTTGGCCGGGGGGGACACTGAAGCTTTCTTT.

This rearrangement joins TRBV7-3 to TRBJ2-1; 9 bases are a match to TRBD1. The CDR3 runs to 18 residues. Germline CDR1 SGHTA, CDR2 FQGTGA. V was clipped by 1 base and J by 7 bases; unmatched bases: 14. CDR3 loop: CASSLRTRGTGMKNEQFF. CDR3 bases: TGTGCCAGCAGCTTAAGGACCCGCGGGACAGGGATGAAGAATGAGCAGTTCTTC. The whole variable domain, remainder taken from reference TRBV7-3 and TRBJ2-1, is GAGVSQTPSNKVTEKGKYVELRCDPISGHTALYWYRQSLGQGPEFLIYFQGTGAADDSGLPNDRFFAVRPEGSVSTLKIQRTERGDSAVYLCASSLRTRGTGMKNEQFFGPGTRLTVL.

The chain has TRBV7-9 and TRBJ2-1; tentatively, D is TRBD2 (5 bases). The CDR3 spans 13 residues. V gave up 4 bases and J gave up 7 bases, with 11 bases separating them. Germline V gives CDR1 SEHNR, CDR2 FQNEAQ (reference sequence). CDR3: CASSSAGWNEQFF. The CDR3 nucleotides are TGTGCCAGCAGCTCGGCGGGTTGGAATGAGCAGTTCTTC.